Presented here are 10 T cell receptor beta chains from one specimen sequenced in a study of early T cells in non-severe SARS-CoV-2 infection. TCRdb itself ran the 5' RACE reads through MiXCR, one entry per CDR3 protein. Among 75,000 to 100,000 distinct CDR3 sequences listed, 13% to 15% were seen once. The sample consisted of whole blood. These receptors all stem from an adult who was a healthcare worker with PCR-confirmed SARS-CoV-2 infection or an uninfected control (not recorded which).

The CDR3 loop is CASSLQTLNTEAFF. The CDR3 bases are TGCGCCAGCAGCTTGCAGACCTTGAACACTGAAGCTTTCTTT. The chain carries TRBV5-1 and TRBJ1-1, with D hard to call. V was cut by 1 base and J by 0 bases, with 7 bases left in between. The CDR3 is made up of 14 amino acids. Germline lookup yields CDR1 SGHRS and CDR2 YFSETQ.

This rearrangement joins TRBV5-1 to TRBJ2-5, with 9 bases identical to TRBD1. V shed 3 bases, J shed 4 bases, and the junction held 7 bases outside the gene matches. The germline V gene encodes CDR1 SGHRS and CDR2 YFSETQ. The CDR3 contains 15 residues. The CDR3 coding sequence is TGCGCCAGCAGCTCGGCTGGGACAGGGATAGAGACCCAGTACTTC. Translating it yields CASSSAGTGIETQYF.

This clonotype has at least ten counts. The rearrangement uses TRBV12-3 or TRBV12-4 and TRBJ1-3; D call uncertain. CDR3 length equals 13 residues. V was shortened by 3 bases and J by 0 bases, with 3 bases between the two germline ends. The chain's CDR3 is CASSFSSGNTIYF. The CDR3 DNA is TGTGCCAGCAGTTTTAGCTCTGGAAACACCATATATTTT.

The rearrangement joins TRBV11-3 to TRBJ2-2; D gene unclear. This CDR3 is built from 15 residues. The V end was cut by 6 bases, the J end by 0 bases, with 11 bases between. The germline V gene encodes CDR1 SGHNT and CDR2 YENEEA. The CDR3 loop is CASSWTSANTGELFF. The CDR3 nucleotides are TGTGCCAGCAGTTGGACCTCCGCGAACACCGGGGAGCTGTTTTTT. Drawing the rest from reference TRBV11-3 and TRBJ2-2, the complete variable domain is EAGVVQSPRYKIIEKKQPVAFWCNPISGHNTLYWYLQNLGQGPELLIRYENEEAVDDSQLPKDRFSAERLKGVDSTLKIQPAELGDSAVYLCASSWTSANTGELFFGEGSRLTVL.

The V gene is TRBV12-3 or TRBV12-4, the J gene TRBJ2-7, with 11 bases that match TRBD1. The CDR3 has 14 amino acids. Losses at the gene ends were 7 bases for V and 5 bases for J; bases not matched to a gene: 7. In DNA form, the CDR3 reads TGTGCCAGCACCGCCGGACAGGGGGCTGACGAGCAGTACTTC. It yields the protein CASTAGQGADEQYF.

This clonotype was seen a few times. J is TRBJ1-1 and V is TRBV7-9; TRBD1 aligns across 7 bases. V was clipped by 1 base and J by 10 bases; unmatched bases: 6. There are 13 residues in the CDR3. The germline gives CDR1 SEHNR, CDR2 FQNEAQ (reference sequence). The CDR3 loop is CASSLEGTGAAFF. The CDR3 DNA is TGTGCCAGCAGCTTAGAGGGAACAGGGGCAGCTTTCTTT.

The chain has TRBV29-1 and TRBJ1-3; D uncertain. Trimming shortened V by 8 bases and J by 1 base, and 6 bases separated the two germline ends. CDR1 is SQVTM, CDR2 ANQGSEA, per germline. The CDR3 runs 11 residues. This CDR3 is CSIGSGNTIYF. The CDR3 DNA sequence: TGCAGCATTGGTTCTGGAAACACCATATATTTT. Based on the CDR3 plus reference TRBV29-1 and TRBJ1-3, the full variable domain is SAVISQKPSRDICQRGTSLTIQCQVDSQVTMMFWYRQQPGQSLTLIATANQGSEATYESGFVIDKFPISRPNLTFSTLTVSNMSPEDSSIYLCSIGSGNTIYFGEGSWLTVV.

This clonotype has a count of ten or more. V usage is TRBV28 and J usage is TRBJ2-3, with 8 nucleotides matching TRBD1. V lost 4 bases to trimming and J lost 3 bases; unmatched junction nucleotides: 3. This CDR3 spans 14 amino acids. Germline V CDR1 and CDR2: MDHEN, SYDVKM. CDR3 region: CASSWGDRTDTQYF. In DNA form, the CDR3 reads TGTGCCAGCAGTTGGGGGGACAGGACAGATACGCAGTATTTT.

The rearrangement links TRBV16 to TRBJ2-5; D is possibly TRBD2 (7 bases). CDR1 is KGHSY and CDR2 is FQNENV in the germline V gene. Trimming cost V 4 bases and J 0 bases, with 12 bases left between them. The CDR3 consists of 15 residues. The CDR3: CASSPRGANQETQYF. CDR3 nucleotides: TGTGCCAGCAGCCCCCGGGGGGCCAACCAAGAGACCCAGTACTTC.

This clonotype was counted a few times. The rearrangement links TRBV6-5 to TRBJ2-4; D possibly corresponds to TRBD2 (6 bases). Germline CDR1 and CDR2: MNHEY and SVGAGI. The CDR3 spans 16 residues. The ends were cut back, 5 bases at V and 5 bases at J, with 19 bases in the middle. Here the CDR3 DNA reads TGTGCCAGCAGTCGCGGGGTCCGGGGAGAACAAAACATTCAGTACTTC. Translated: CASSRGVRGEQNIQYF.